Listed here are 30 T cell receptor beta chains from one sample, sequenced in a study of blood T cell repertoires in COVID-19. Measured with immunoSEQ multiplex PCR; TCRdb has only the in-frame clones, and not every one. This table holds about 130,000 clones, 84% found once. The sequenced sample was peripheral blood. These receptors all come from a woman under 40 who had recovered from COVID-19.

In its sample, this clone was seen once. The rearrangement uses TRBV27 and TRBJ1-5; D is perhaps TRBD1 (5 bases). The germline V and J ends were trimmed by 3 bases and 3 bases, with 9 bases remaining between them. Germline V gives CDR1 MNHEY, CDR2 SMNVEV (reference sequence). This CDR3 is built from 14 residues. The CDR3: CASSFQGYNQPQHF. CDR3 DNA: TGTGCCAGCAGTTTTCAGGGCTACAATCAGCCCCAGCATTTT.

The J gene is TRBJ1-4, the V gene TRBV3-1 (or the pseudogene TRBV3-2); TRBD1 agrees at 8 bases. Unmatched junction bases numbered 9, after V lost 4 bases and J lost 2 bases. CDR1 LGHDT and CDR2 YNNKEL come from the germline V gene (reference sequence). The CDR3 extends over 17 amino acids. The CDR3, as DNA: TGTGCCAGCAGCCTATTAAAGACAGGGGCGACTAATGAAAAACTGTTTTTT. Its protein product is CASSLLKTGATNEKLFF.

The table lists this clone with a few counts. The chain uses TRBV5-4 and TRBJ1-6, with 9 positions matching TRBD1. Trimming took 4 bases from V and 7 from J; bases not matched to a gene: 6. The germline CDR1 and CDR2 sequences are SGHNT and YYREEE (reference sequence). The CDR3 extends over 15 amino acids. In nucleotides, the CDR3 is TGTGCCAGCAGCGCTAACAGGGGGCTGAATTCACCCCTCCACTTT. This gives the protein CASSANRGLNSPLHF.

The rearrangement joins TRBV20-1 to TRBJ1-4, with D possibly being TRBD1 (6 bases). There are 14 residues in the CDR3. Germline V gene sequence: CDR1 DFQATT, CDR2 SNEGSKA (reference sequence). Trimming stripped 3 bases from V and 8 bases from J, with 16 bases between. The CDR3 nucleotides are TGCAGTGCTAGTTCCGGGACACCAGTCGAAAAACTGTTTTTT. This translates into CSASSGTPVEKLFF.

This clone was recorded only once. The genes are TRBV10-2 and TRBJ2-3; possibly TRBD1 for D (6 bases). V was pared by 7 bases and J by 2 bases, with 13 bases between. Germline CDR1 reads WSHSY; CDR2 reads SAAADI. The CDR3 contains 14 residues. CDR3 amino acids: CASKGGIVTDTQYF. The CDR3 DNA reads as TGCGCCAGCAAAGGGGGAATTGTCACAGATACGCAGTATTTT.

The chain employs TRBV3-1 (or the pseudogene TRBV3-2) and TRBJ2-3; D remains ambiguous. CDR1 is LGHDT and CDR2 is YNNKEL in the germline V gene (reference sequence). CDR3 size: 13 residues. Trimming took off 1 base at V and 6 bases at J, with 8 bases between the two ends. The CDR3 region is CASSQVYLDTQYF. CDR3 DNA sequence: TGTGCCAGCAGCCAAGTTTATCTGGATACGCAGTATTTT.

The chain is built from TRBV6-5 and TRBJ1-6, with D hard to call. The germline V and J ends were trimmed by 5 bases and 10 bases, with 12 bases remaining between them. The CDR3 totals 13 residues. CDR1 and CDR2 (germline): MNHEY, SVGAGI. The CDR3 DNA sequence: TGTGCCAGCAGTCAGGAGGGTAACTCACCCCTCCACTTT. It specifies CASSQEGNSPLHF.

The CDR3, as DNA: TGTGCCCACCGGGGGATTAACTATGGCTACACCTTC. Protein: CAHRGINYGYTF. This chain links TRBV10-3 with TRBJ1-2; TRBD1 is a possible D gene (5 bases). Germline V gene lookup returns CDR1 ENHRY and CDR2 SYGVKD. V lost 11 bases and J lost 1, with 11 bases in between. This CDR3 is 12 amino acids long.

This chain joins TRBV5-5 and TRBJ2-3; 9 bases match TRBD2. Germline V gene lookup returns CDR1 SGHKS and CDR2 YYEKEE (reference sequence). V lost 2 bases, J lost 3 bases, and 13 bases stayed unmatched. The CDR3 has 18 residues. DNA of the CDR3: TGTGCCAGCAGCTTCACGATAGCGGGAGCCACGGGGACAGATACGCAGTATTTT. Translating it yields CASSFTIAGATGTDTQYF.

The chain carries TRBV6-6 and TRBJ1-5, with a possible D match to TRBD1 (5 bases). The CDR3 runs to 12 residues. The germline V gene encodes CDR1 MNHNY and CDR2 SVGAGI (reference sequence). V lost 7 bases to trimming and J lost 4 bases, with 8 bases between them. Written as DNA, the CDR3 is TGTGCCAGCACGGGGGAAAATCAGCCCCAGCATTTT. It encodes CASTGENQPQHF.

The J gene is TRBJ2-5, the V gene TRBV18; 7 bases are shared with TRBD1. CDR1 is KGHSH and CDR2 is LQKENI in the germline V gene. V gave up 2 bases and J gave up 4 bases; unmatched junction bases: 10. This CDR3 spans 16 amino acids. The CDR3 loop reads CASSPEIRQGGETQYF. Written as DNA, the CDR3 is TGTGCCAGCTCACCAGAAATAAGACAGGGTGGAGAGACCCAGTACTTC. Filled out from reference TRBV18 and TRBJ2-5, the complete variable domain reads NAGVMQNPRHLVRRRGQEARLRCSPMKGHSHVYWYRQLPEEGLKFMVYLQKENIIDESGMPKERFSAEFPKEGPSILRIQQVVRGDSAAYFCASSPEIRQGGETQYFGPGTRLLVL.

This chain connects TRBV27 to TRBJ2-7; D is possibly TRBD1 (6 bases). The CDR3 is 15 residues long. The V gene's germline CDR1 is MNHEY and CDR2 SMNVEV (reference sequence). Trimming cost V 3 bases and J 4 bases, with 16 bases left between them. The CDR3 DNA sequence: TGTGCCAGCAGTTTGTCGGTGGGGGCAACTTACGAGCAGTACTTC. Protein sequence: CASSLSVGATYEQYF.

J is TRBJ2-1 and V is TRBV27; 8 positions agree with TRBD2. V lost 6 bases to trimming and J lost 4 bases; unmatched junction nucleotides: 8. Germline CDR1 and CDR2: MNHEY and SMNVEV (reference sequence). The CDR3 has 15 residues. CDR3 in DNA: TGTGCCAGCAGAGGAAGCGGGAGCCGGTACAATGAGCAGTTCTTC. This sequence encodes CASRGSGSRYNEQFF.

This clone has a handful of counts. This chain joins TRBV5-3 and TRBJ2-7, with D possibly being TRBD2 (6 bases). TRBV5-3 is an open reading frame, and its role is uncertain. CDR3 size: 16 residues. V gave up 0 bases and J gave up 3 bases, with 16 bases separating them. Here the CDR3 reads CARSLEEGPNGYEQYF. The CDR3 nucleotides read TGTGCCAGAAGCTTGGAGGAGGGACCAAACGGCTACGAGCAGTACTTC.

CDR3 sequence: CASSKLADSSYEQYF. CDR3 coding DNA: TGTGCCAGCAGCAAACTAGCGGATAGCTCCTACGAGCAGTACTTC. The rearrangement links TRBV14 to TRBJ2-7; TRBD2 aligns across 8 bases. Germline CDR1 SGHDN, CDR2 FVKESK. The V gene end was trimmed by 5 bases and the J gene end by 0 bases; junction bases not matched to a gene: 6. CDR3 length: 15 amino acids.

The chain employs TRBV6-5 and TRBJ1-2; TRBD1 agrees at 7 bases. The V gene's germline CDR1 is MNHEY and CDR2 SVGAGI. V lost 5 bases to trimming and J lost 6 bases; unmatched junction nucleotides: 6. This CDR3 region has 13 residues. CDR3 nucleotide sequence: TGTGCCAGCAGTCAGGTCACAGGGGATGGCTACACCTTC. Translated: CASSQVTGDGYTF.

The chain has TRBV2 and TRBJ2-7; 7 nucleotides match TRBD1. CDR3 size: 15 residues. In germline, CDR1 is SNHLY, CDR2 FYNNEI. With 4 bases clipped from V and 5 bases from J, the junction kept 11 bases outside the gene matches. DNA of the CDR3: TGTGCCAGCAGTGCGAGTACAGGGGTGTATGACGAGCAGTACTTC. Its translation is CASSASTGVYDEQYF.

This clone was counted once. CDR3 residues: CASSLGRQGRTEAFF. The CDR3 DNA reads TGTGCCAGCTCACTTGGCCGACAGGGCCGCACTGAAGCTTTCTTT. The rearrangement links TRBV18 to TRBJ1-1, with 7 nucleotides matching TRBD1. The junction had 9 bases not matched to a gene; V was cut back by 4 bases and J by 4 bases. This CDR3 spans 15 amino acids. Germline V CDR1 and CDR2: KGHSH, LQKENI.

The rearrangement joins TRBV6-5 to TRBJ2-5; a possible D gene is TRBD1 (6 bases). The CDR3 is made up of 13 amino acids. V was pared by 6 bases and J by 2 bases, with 10 bases between. CDR1 and CDR2 from the germline V gene are MNHEY and SVGAGI. For the CDR3, the DNA is TGTGCCAGCAGATGGGGACATCAAGAGACCCAGTACTTC. Protein sequence: CASRWGHQETQYF.

V and J are TRBV27 and TRBJ2-7; 8 nucleotides align to TRBD1. V shed 3 bases, J shed 6 bases, and the junction held 7 bases outside the gene matches. Looked up from germline, CDR1 is MNHEY and CDR2 is SMNVEV (reference sequence). CDR3 size: 14 residues. The CDR3 DNA follows: TGTGCCAGCAGTTTGCAGGGGGCGGATTCCGAGCAGTACTTC. Translation: CASSLQGADSEQYF.

J is TRBJ1-1 and V is TRBV5-5; D is uncertain. Trimming left V 7 bases short and J 5 bases short, with 15 bases between. This CDR3 has 13 residues. Looked up from germline, CDR1 is SGHKS and CDR2 is YYEKEE (reference sequence). The CDR3, as DNA: TGTGCCAGCGGGGTGTGGGGAGCAACTGAAGCTTTCTTT. Its translation is CASGVWGATEAFF.

The V and J genes are TRBV6-5 and TRBJ2-7; D possibly corresponds to TRBD1 (6 bases). Germline CDR1 MNHEY, CDR2 SVGAGI. There are 14 residues in the CDR3. The V end lost 7 bases, the J end lost 6 bases, and 19 bases lay between the germline ends. CDR3 sequence reads: CASTTWQGFGEQYF. CDR3 DNA sequence: TGTGCCAGCACCACTTGGCAGGGGTTCGGCGAGCAGTACTTC.

V and J are TRBV28 and TRBJ1-5; D ambiguous. Germline CDR1 reads MDHEN; CDR2 reads SYDVKM. Trimming removed 8 bases from V and 4 bases from J, with 9 bases in between. The CDR3 extends over 12 amino acids. The CDR3 here is CASDGRNQPQHF. The CDR3 nucleotides are TGTGCCAGCGACGGGAGAAATCAGCCCCAGCATTTT.

The chain combines TRBV2 with TRBJ2-3; TRBD2 matches at 7 bases. The germline V gene encodes CDR1 SNHLY and CDR2 FYNNEI. Trimming cost V 6 bases and J 4 bases; bases outside gene matches: 10. The CDR3 is 15 residues long. CDR3 DNA: TGTGCCAGCAGCCGCGCGGGGGTGGTGGCAGATACGCAGTATTTT. Translating gives CASSRAGVVADTQYF.

This chain uses TRBV11-2 with TRBJ2-1; the D is unclear. V lost 5 bases, J lost 5 bases, and 13 bases lay in between. The CDR3 spans 14 residues. Germline lookup yields CDR1 SGHAT and CDR2 FQNNGV. The CDR3 reads CASSPRPLNNEQFF. Written as DNA, the CDR3 is TGTGCCAGCAGCCCGCGGCCCTTGAACAATGAGCAGTTCTTC.

The chain couples TRBV23-1 to TRBJ2-3; 7 bases match TRBD2. TRBV23-1 is noted as an ORF with a role that remains uncertain. The junction had 8 bases not matched to a gene; V was cut back by 5 bases and J by 3 bases. CDR3 size: 15 residues. CDR3 loop: CASSVRGIRTDTQYF. In DNA form, the CDR3 reads TGCGCCAGCAGTGTGCGGGGGATCAGGACAGATACGCAGTATTTT.

This clone is judged medium-sized (0.01 to 0.1%). CDR3 DNA sequence: TGTGCCAGCAGCCACAGACCGAACTTTGCAACTAATGAAAAACTGTTTTTT. Translated: CASSHRPNFATNEKLFF. The chain links TRBV11-2 to TRBJ1-4; D is ambiguous. The length of the CDR3 is 17 residues. CDR1 is SGHAT and CDR2 is FQNNGV in the germline V gene. V was cut by 5 bases and J by 0 bases, with 16 bases left in between.

The chain links TRBV12-3 or TRBV12-4 to TRBJ2-3; no clear D gene. V lost 4 bases and J 8 bases, leaving 10 bases between the germline ends. The CDR3 length is 12 residues. For the CDR3, the DNA is TGTGCCAGCAGTTGGCGACTGGCTACGCAGTATTTT. Translation: CASSWRLATQYF.

The rearrangement links TRBV3-1 (or the pseudogene TRBV3-2) to TRBJ2-7, with D maybe TRBD2 (6 bases). V dropped 2 bases and J dropped 6 bases, with 14 bases sitting between them. The CDR3 contains 14 residues. Germline CDR1 LGHDT, CDR2 YNNKEL (reference sequence). This CDR3 is CASSQNSRGSEQYF. CDR3 nucleotide sequence: TGTGCCAGCAGCCAAAACTCCCGGGGGAGCGAGCAGTACTTC.

A single count supports this clone. The chain carries TRBV9 and TRBJ1-1, with 7 bases aligning to TRBD1. Germline lookup yields CDR1 SGDLS and CDR2 YYNGEE. The ends lost 2 bases at V and 5 bases at J; junction bases unmatched: 9. This CDR3 contains 15 residues. The CDR3 DNA follows: TGTGCCAGCAGCGTTATCTGGGGACAGCAAACTGAAGCTTTCTTT. Its protein is CASSVIWGQQTEAFF.